This entry describes one T cell receptor beta chain. Its antigen is as yet unknown. The data originate from a study of cytomegalovirus exposure and HLA in healthy donors. The wider study: The study's early data release held about 77 million unique TCRs from HLA-typed donors. Findings and limits, study-wide: The only immune exposure information that was available was CMV serostatus. Further analysis was carried out later, and it showed several of the most significant clusters appearing linked to common viral pathogens. Later analysis showed most CMV-associated TCR beta chains appearing HLA-restricted.

Germline loops: CDR1 MNHEY, CDR2 SVGAGI. Unmatched junction bases numbered 12, after V lost 6 bases and J lost 12 bases. The CDR3 has 14 residues. PCR primers comprised 60 Vbeta and 13 Jbeta primers. Sequenced by immunoSEQ multiplex PCR; TCRdb stores in-frame clones only, minus some. The sample shows 150,000 to 200,000 clones, 12% of them seen only once. The V call is TRBV6-5, the J call TRBJ2-7, with 12 bases that match TRBD1. The sample comprised PBMCs. The sequence was collected from a man aged 50 to 59 in good health and CMV-seropositive. CDR3 in amino acids: CASRVPGQGARLYF. The CDR3 bases are TGTGCCAGCAGGGTACCGGGACAGGGGGCAAGGCTGTACTTC.